This entry lists 30 T cell receptor beta chains sequenced from one sample in a study of blood T cell repertoires in COVID-19. Produced via immunoSEQ multiplex PCR; TCRdb's table is partial and in-frame only. The data contain about 77,000 clones, less than 85% of them singletons. Sequencing was carried out using peripheral blood. The receptors shown here come from a woman in her 70s with acute or convalescent COVID-19.

The V and J genes are TRBV3-1 (or the pseudogene TRBV3-2) and TRBJ2-3, with 13 bases identical to TRBD2. The CDR3 totals 19 residues. The V segment lost 1 base and the J segment 3 bases; nucleotides outside the gene matches: 10. Per the germline V gene, CDR1 is LGHDT and CDR2 is YNNKEL (reference sequence). The CDR3 region has the DNA TGTGCCAGCAGCCAAGGAACGGCGCCGACTAGCGGGGGGACAGATACGCAGTATTTT. It is translated as CASSQGTAPTSGGTDTQYF.

The table lists this clone with a few counts. The J gene is TRBJ2-7, the V gene TRBV11-2; 7 positions match TRBD2. Trimming at V came to 0 bases and at J to 3 bases, leaving 8 bases not matched to a gene. The CDR3 is made up of 16 amino acids. The germline V gene has CDR1 SGHAT and CDR2 FQNNGV. CDR3 bases: TGTGCCAGCAGCTTAGATACTCGGACTAGTTTCTACGAGCAGTACTTC. This codes for CASSLDTRTSFYEQYF.

V gene TRBV3-1 (or the pseudogene TRBV3-2) combines with J gene TRBJ2-7, with D unresolved. The germline gives CDR1 LGHDT, CDR2 YNNKEL (reference sequence). Trimming removed 0 bases at V and 0 bases at J, with 6 bases between. The CDR3 consists of 14 residues. The CDR3 loop is CASSQEGGSYEQYF. In nucleotides, the CDR3 is TGTGCCAGCAGCCAAGAAGGCGGCTCCTACGAGCAGTACTTC.

V and J are TRBV7-2 and TRBJ1-4; TRBD1 matches 8 bases. The germline gives CDR1 SGHTA, CDR2 FQGNSA. V was clipped by 2 bases and J by 3 bases; unmatched bases: 5. The CDR3 runs 16 residues. As DNA, the CDR3 is TGTGCCAGCAGCTTACTACCGGGACAGGCTAATGAAAAACTGTTTTTT. Protein: CASSLLPGQANEKLFF.

The J gene is TRBJ2-2, the V gene TRBV5-1, with D tentatively TRBD2 (5 bases). The germline V gene has CDR1 SGHRS and CDR2 YFSETQ. The V gene lost 0 bases and the J gene lost 5 bases, with 11 bases spanning the gap. The CDR3 runs 15 residues. The chain's CDR3 is CASSLDSVGTGELFF. CDR3 coding DNA: TGCGCCAGCAGCTTGGATAGCGTGGGAACCGGGGAGCTGTTTTTT.

This chain connects TRBV27 to TRBJ1-1; D gene unclear. Per germline, CDR1 MNHEY and CDR2 SMNVEV (reference sequence). V gave up 3 bases and J gave up 1 base, with 9 bases separating them. The CDR3 has 14 residues. The CDR3 reads CASSFLTANTEAFF. The DNA for the CDR3 is TGTGCCAGCAGTTTCTTAACAGCGAACACTGAAGCTTTCTTT.

V gene TRBV27 combines with J gene TRBJ1-2; 8 nucleotides match TRBD1. The germline V gene encodes CDR1 MNHEY and CDR2 SMNVEV (reference sequence). The CDR3 has 14 amino acids. The trim removed 6 bases at V and 10 bases at J, leaving 13 bases unmatched. CDR3 nucleotides: TGTGCCAGCAGCACAGGGGGGGGTTGGGTTGACTACACCTTC. Translated, it gives CASSTGGGWVDYTF.

V usage is TRBV9 and J usage is TRBJ2-1; weak D call: TRBD2 (5 bases). Per the germline V gene, CDR1 is SGDLS and CDR2 is YYNGEE. V gave up 0 bases and J gave up 7 bases, with 5 bases separating them. This CDR3 comprises 12 residues. The CDR3, as DNA: TGTGCCAGCAGCGTAGCGGGAAATGAGCAGTTCTTC. Translation gives CASSVAGNEQFF. The full variable domain, in which reference TRBV9 and TRBJ2-1 provide the parts outside the CDR3, is DSGVTQTPKHLITATGQRVTLRCSPRSGDLSVYWYQQSLDQGLQFLIQYYNGEERAKGNILERFSAQQFPDLHSELNLSSLELGDSALYFCASSVAGNEQFFGPGTRLTVL.

As concerns this clone: Other DNA sequences in this specimen translate into the identical CDR3. The chain combines TRBV5-5 with TRBJ1-2; the D gene is possibly TRBD1 (6 bases). Germline V gene sequence: CDR1 SGHKS, CDR2 YYEKEE (reference sequence). The V gene lost 0 bases and the J gene lost 5 bases, with 8 bases spanning the gap. This CDR3 has 13 amino acids. DNA of the CDR3: TGTGCCAGCAGCTTGGGGACAGATTATGGCTACACCTTC. As protein: CASSLGTDYGYTF. Based on the CDR3 plus reference TRBV5-5 and TRBJ1-2, the full variable domain is DAGVTQSPTHLIKTRGQQVTLRCSPISGHKSVSWYQQVLGQGPQFIFQYYEKEERGRGNFPDRFSARQFPNYSSELNVNALLLGDSALYLCASSLGTDYGYTFGSGTRLTVV.

This chain uses TRBV4-1 with TRBJ1-1, with unresolved D. There are 13 residues in the CDR3. The V end lost 0 bases, the J end lost 8 bases, and 10 bases lay between the germline ends. From germline, CDR1 is MGHRA and CDR2 YSYEKL. The CDR3 sequence is CASSQEGPSEAFF. CDR3 nucleotide sequence: TGCGCCAGCAGCCAAGAGGGCCCCTCGGAAGCTTTCTTT.

V is TRBV5-4 and J is TRBJ2-1; D is possibly TRBD2 (6 bases). Trimming took 4 bases from V and 4 from J, leaving 18 bases between them. The CDR3 contains 16 residues. Germline V gene lookup returns CDR1 SGHNT and CDR2 YYREEE (reference sequence). The CDR3 reads CASSTSRGENYNEQFF. In DNA form, the CDR3 reads TGTGCCAGCAGCACCTCTCGCGGGGAGAATTACAATGAGCAGTTCTTC.

This clone was observed a handful of times. The chain combines TRBV7-6 with TRBJ2-3; the D gene is possibly TRBD2 (6 bases). The CDR3 is 15 amino acids. V gave up 7 bases and J gave up 3 bases, with 17 bases separating them. Germline V gene lookup returns CDR1 SGHVS and CDR2 FNYEAQ. DNA of the CDR3: TGTGCCAGCACCCCCATCGGCAGCGGGACAGATACGCAGTATTTT. Its translation is CASTPIGSGTDTQYF.

The chain links TRBV7-2 to TRBJ2-7; 10 nucleotides line up with TRBD2. Germline CDR1 is SGHTA and CDR2 is FQGNSA. The CDR3 totals 15 residues. The V segment lost 5 bases and the J segment 6 bases; nucleotides outside the gene matches: 10. The CDR3 region is CASSQGTSAVSEQYF. As DNA, the CDR3 is TGTGCCAGCAGCCAGGGGACTAGCGCGGTGTCCGAGCAGTACTTC.

The chain is built from TRBV18 and TRBJ2-1, with 10 bases matching TRBD1. V gave up 1 base and J gave up 8 bases; unmatched junction bases: 5. Germline CDR1 reads KGHSH; CDR2 reads LQKENI. The CDR3 is 15 residues long. The CDR3 coding sequence is TGTGCCAGCTCACCACGGACAGGGGGTAGGGATGAGCAGTTCTTC. Its protein is CASSPRTGGRDEQFF.

The chain joins TRBV6-2 or TRBV6-3 to TRBJ2-7; 8 bases line up with TRBD1. Per germline, CDR1 MNHEY and CDR2 SVGEGT. This CDR3 is 13 amino acids long. J was trimmed by 3 bases and V by 4 bases; bases with no gene match: 2. The CDR3 is CASSSGQGYEQYF. The CDR3 coding sequence is TGTGCCAGCAGTTCAGGACAGGGCTACGAGCAGTACTTC.

This clone was detected a few times. V is TRBV19 and J is TRBJ1-3; no definite D call. The CDR3 runs 15 residues. V dropped 2 bases and J dropped 0 bases, with 8 bases sitting between them. Germline CDR1 is LNHDA and CDR2 is SQIVND (reference sequence). CDR3 DNA sequence: TGTGCCAGTAGTATACTCACAACCTCTGGAAACACCATATATTTT. This sequence encodes CASSILTTSGNTIYF.

The chain combines TRBV19 with TRBJ1-2; D remains unclear. The CDR3 runs to 14 residues. Trimming removed 5 bases at V and 4 bases at J, with 14 bases between. From germline, CDR1 is LNHDA and CDR2 SQIVND (reference sequence). CDR3 sequence: CASSSGVSSYGYTF. The CDR3 DNA follows: TGTGCCAGTAGTTCGGGAGTCTCCAGCTATGGCTACACCTTC.

This chain connects TRBV19 to TRBJ1-3; D not certain. CDR1 LNHDA and CDR2 SQIVND come from the germline V gene (reference sequence). V shed 3 bases and J shed 8 bases, with 14 bases lying between them. This CDR3 has 14 amino acids. CDR3 in DNA: TGTGCCAGTAGTATCAACTTTATCGCGGACACCATATATTTT. This translates into CASSINFIADTIYF. Full variable domain (missing parts from reference TRBV19 and TRBJ1-3): DGGITQSPKYLFRKEGQNVTLSCEQNLNHDAMYWYRQDPGQGLRLIYYSQIVNDFQKGDIAEGYSVSREKKESFPLTVTSAQKNPTAFYLCASSINFIADTIYFGEGSWLTVV.

This clone has just a few counts. V usage is TRBV14 and J usage is TRBJ1-1; D is possibly TRBD1 (5 bases). Trimming shortened V by 1 base and J by 0 bases, and 12 bases separated the two germline ends. The CDR3 is 16 residues long. Germline CDR1 SGHDN, CDR2 FVKESK. The CDR3 protein is CASSQAGVRMNTEAFF. The CDR3 region has the DNA TGTGCCAGCAGCCAAGCGGGGGTTAGAATGAACACTGAAGCTTTCTTT.

The gene calls are TRBV4-1 and TRBJ2-1; D possibly corresponds to TRBD1 (6 bases). V was trimmed by 1 base and J by 2 bases, leaving 12 bases between them. The CDR3 has 16 residues. Germline V gives CDR1 MGHRA, CDR2 YSYEKL. The CDR3 region has the DNA TGCGCCAGCAGCCAAGCCCCTGGGGACACCTACAATGAGCAGTTCTTC. It specifies CASSQAPGDTYNEQFF.

V and J are TRBV4-1 and TRBJ1-2, with D maybe TRBD1 (6 bases). The CDR3 has 16 amino acids. Germline loops: CDR1 MGHRA, CDR2 YSYEKL. With 3 bases removed from V and 5 bases from J, the gap between germline ends came to 19 bases. CDR3 in amino acids: CASSQSGTTSGYGYTF. CDR3 sequence (DNA): TGCGCCAGCAGCCAGTCAGGGACAACCTCGGGGTATGGCTACACCTTC.

This clone was seen just once. The genes are TRBV13 and TRBJ2-3, with D possibly being TRBD1 (5 bases). V lost 4 bases, J lost 3 bases, and 8 bases lay in between. From germline, CDR1 is PRHDT and CDR2 FYEKMQ (reference sequence). The CDR3 runs 13 residues. CDR3: CASSSTVTDTQYF. Here the CDR3 DNA reads TGTGCCAGCAGCTCGACAGTTACAGATACGCAGTATTTT.

The rearrangement joins TRBV7-9 to TRBJ1-1, with D unclear. The germline V gene encodes CDR1 SEHNR and CDR2 FQNEAQ (reference sequence). This CDR3 contains 12 residues. V was shortened by 5 bases and J by 5 bases, with 9 bases between the two germline ends. Here the CDR3 reads CASSRGETEAFF. The CDR3 region has the DNA TGTGCCAGCAGCCGTGGGGAGACTGAAGCTTTCTTT.

This clone came up once. V gene TRBV19 combines with J gene TRBJ2-1; weak D call: TRBD2 (6 bases). Germline V gene data show CDR1 as LNHDA and CDR2 as SQIVND (reference sequence). The germline V and J ends were trimmed by 5 bases and 3 bases, with 8 bases remaining between them. CDR3 length equals 13 residues. The CDR3 bases are TGTGCCAGTAGTCGGGGGAACTACAATGAGCAGTTCTTC. This encodes CASSRGNYNEQFF.

This clone has a single count. The rearrangement uses TRBV5-6 and TRBJ2-3; 11 bases agree with TRBD2. CDR3 length: 19 residues. The V and J ends lost 4 bases and 0 bases, in that order; junction bases with no gene match: 13. Germline V gene lookup returns CDR1 SGHDT and CDR2 YYEEEE. CDR3 sequence reads: CASSNGGLLAGGSTDTQYF. CDR3 nucleotides: TGTGCCAGCAGCAATGGAGGTCTCTTAGCGGGGGGGAGCACAGATACGCAGTATTTT.

The genes are TRBV7-9 and TRBJ1-1, with 9 positions matching TRBD1. V dropped 4 bases and J dropped 11; count of bases not matched to a gene: 11. The CDR3 extends over 14 amino acids. Germline loops: CDR1 SEHNR, CDR2 FQNEAQ (reference sequence). CDR3 protein: CASSYNRDRASAFF. CDR3 DNA sequence: TGTGCCAGCAGCTATAACCGGGACAGGGCCTCGGCTTTCTTT.

As regards this clone: Other DNA sequences in this specimen translate into the identical CDR3. J is TRBJ2-3 and V is TRBV9, with a possible D match to TRBD1 (7 bases). Trimming shortened V by 2 bases and J by 0 bases, and 10 bases separated the two germline ends. The CDR3 has 15 amino acids. The V gene's germline CDR1 is SGDLS and CDR2 YYNGEE. This chain's CDR3 is CASSVEGASTDTQYF. CDR3 DNA sequence: TGTGCCAGCAGCGTGGAGGGGGCTAGCACAGATACGCAGTATTTT.

The chain employs TRBV5-1 and TRBJ2-7; D may be TRBD1 (7 bases). The CDR3 extends over 15 amino acids. Per the germline V gene, CDR1 is SGHRS and CDR2 is YFSETQ. V lost 0 bases and J lost 2, with 12 bases in between. The CDR3 DNA follows: TGCGCCAGCAGCTTGGGTCAGGGGGAGGCCTACGAGCAGTACTTC. It specifies CASSLGQGEAYEQYF.

The CDR3 region has the DNA TGTGCCACCAGGGCCCAAGGACAGCCTAGCAATCAGCCCCAGCATTTT. This translates into CATRAQGQPSNQPQHF. The chain employs TRBV15 and TRBJ1-5; D is possibly TRBD1 (6 bases). Per the germline V gene, CDR1 is LNHNV and CDR2 is YYDKDF (reference sequence). The CDR3 length is 16 residues. V was cut by 6 bases and J by 0 bases, with 15 bases left in between.

The chain joins TRBV23-1 to TRBJ1-2, with TRBD1 as a possible D gene (6 bases). TRBV23-1 is treated as an ORF (open reading frame) with a function not yet certain. CDR3 length: 16 amino acids. The V and J ends lost 4 bases and 3 bases respectively, with 18 bases between them. CDR3 protein: CASSRPTGTPDYGYTF. The CDR3 DNA reads TGCGCCAGCAGTCGCCCAACGGGGACACCGGACTATGGCTACACCTTC.